This TCR beta chain was sequenced for a study of blood T cell repertoires in COVID-19. The table came from immunoSEQ multiplex PCR; TCRdb's copy has only in-frame clones and leaves some out. The data show about 220,000 clones, approximately 83% seen once. Material for sequencing was PBMCs or T cells enriched from blood (not recorded which). This receptor was identified in a woman aged 40 to 55 with acute COVID-19.

The CDR3 DNA is TGTGCCAGCAGCCAGATGACAGGGGCGGGTAAAAAACTGTTTTTT. It specifies CASSQMTGAGKKLFF. J is TRBJ1-4 and V is TRBV11-2; 8 nucleotides agree with TRBD1. The CDR3 is 15 residues long. The germline gives CDR1 SGHAT, CDR2 FQNNGV. V lost 5 bases to trimming and J lost 9 bases; unmatched junction nucleotides: 11.